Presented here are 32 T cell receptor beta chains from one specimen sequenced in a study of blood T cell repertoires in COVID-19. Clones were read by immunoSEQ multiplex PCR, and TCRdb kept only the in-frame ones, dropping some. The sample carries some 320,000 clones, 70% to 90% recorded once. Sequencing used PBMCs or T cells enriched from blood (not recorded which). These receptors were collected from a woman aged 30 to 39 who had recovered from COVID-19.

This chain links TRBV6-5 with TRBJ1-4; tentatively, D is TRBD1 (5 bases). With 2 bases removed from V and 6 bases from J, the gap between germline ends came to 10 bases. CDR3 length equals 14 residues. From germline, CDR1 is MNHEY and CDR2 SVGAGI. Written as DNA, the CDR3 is TGTGCCAGCAGTTACCTGGGGGGGGATGAAAAACTGTTTTTT. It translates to CASSYLGGDEKLFF.

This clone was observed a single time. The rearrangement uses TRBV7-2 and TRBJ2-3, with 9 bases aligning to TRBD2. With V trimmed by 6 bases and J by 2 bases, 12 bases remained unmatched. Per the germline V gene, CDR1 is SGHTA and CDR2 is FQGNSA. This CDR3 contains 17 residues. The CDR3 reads CASSPLGAGGLTDTQYF. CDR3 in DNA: TGTGCCAGCAGTCCCCTAGGTGCGGGGGGGCTCACAGATACGCAGTATTTT. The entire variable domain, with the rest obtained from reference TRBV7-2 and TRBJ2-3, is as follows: GAGVSQSPSNKVTEKGKDVELRCDPISGHTALYWYRQSLGQGLEFLIYFQGNSAPDKSGLPSDRFSAERTGGSVSTLTIQRTQQEDSAVYLCASSPLGAGGLTDTQYFGPGTRLTVL.

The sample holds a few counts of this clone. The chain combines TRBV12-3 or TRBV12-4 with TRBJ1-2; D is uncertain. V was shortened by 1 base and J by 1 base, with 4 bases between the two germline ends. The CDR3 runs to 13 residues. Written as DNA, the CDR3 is TGTGCCAGCAGTTTAGTACATAACTATGGCTACACCTTC. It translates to CASSLVHNYGYTF.

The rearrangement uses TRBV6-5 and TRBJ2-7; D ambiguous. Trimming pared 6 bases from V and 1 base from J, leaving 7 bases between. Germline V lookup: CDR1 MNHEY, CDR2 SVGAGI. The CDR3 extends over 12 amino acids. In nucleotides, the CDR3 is TGTGCCAGCAGATCAGGTTCCTACGAGCAGTACTTC. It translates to CASRSGSYEQYF.

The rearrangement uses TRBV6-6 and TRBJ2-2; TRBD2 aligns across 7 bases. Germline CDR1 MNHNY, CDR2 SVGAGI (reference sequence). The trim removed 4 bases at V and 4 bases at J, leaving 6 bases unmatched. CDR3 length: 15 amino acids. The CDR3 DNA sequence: TGTGCCAGCAGTTGGGAGGGGTCGGGCACCGGGGAGCTGTTTTTT. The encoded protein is CASSWEGSGTGELFF.

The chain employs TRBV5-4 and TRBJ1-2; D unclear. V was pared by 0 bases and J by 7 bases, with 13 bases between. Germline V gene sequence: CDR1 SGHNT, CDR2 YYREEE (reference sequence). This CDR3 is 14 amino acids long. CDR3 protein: CASSLVGEVVGYTF. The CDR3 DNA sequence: TGTGCCAGCAGCTTGGTGGGTGAGGTGGTTGGCTACACCTTC.

CDR3 coding DNA: TGTGCCAGCAGTTACGCCACAGGGAACGTTCAAGAGACCCAGTACTTC. Residues: CASSYATGNVQETQYF. The rearrangement links TRBV6-2 or TRBV6-3 to TRBJ2-5; TRBD1 might be the D (6 bases). Between the trimmed V and J ends, which lost 2 bases and 2 bases, there was a span of 15 bases. This CDR3 region has 16 residues. Germline V gene lookup returns CDR1 MNHEY and CDR2 SVGEGT.

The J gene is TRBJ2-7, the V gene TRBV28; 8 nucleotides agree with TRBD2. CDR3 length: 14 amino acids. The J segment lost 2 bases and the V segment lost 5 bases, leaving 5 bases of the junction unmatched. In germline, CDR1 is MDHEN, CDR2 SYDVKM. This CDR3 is CASSIRLATYEQYF. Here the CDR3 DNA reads TGTGCCAGCAGTATCAGACTAGCGACCTACGAGCAGTACTTC.

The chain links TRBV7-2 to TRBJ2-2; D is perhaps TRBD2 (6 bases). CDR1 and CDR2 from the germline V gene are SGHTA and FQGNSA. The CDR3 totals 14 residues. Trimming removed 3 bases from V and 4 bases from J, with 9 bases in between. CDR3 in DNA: TGTGCCAGCAGCTTCGGGACTTTCACCGGGGAGCTGTTTTTT. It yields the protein CASSFGTFTGELFF.

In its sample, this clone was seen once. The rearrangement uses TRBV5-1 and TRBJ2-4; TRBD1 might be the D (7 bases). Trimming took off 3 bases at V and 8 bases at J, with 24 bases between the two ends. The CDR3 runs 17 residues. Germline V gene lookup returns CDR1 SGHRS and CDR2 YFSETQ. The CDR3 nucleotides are TGCGCCAGCAGCTGGACCGGGCTATGGACAGGAGGGGACATTCAGTACTTC. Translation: CASSWTGLWTGGDIQYF. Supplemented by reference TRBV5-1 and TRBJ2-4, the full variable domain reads KAGVTQTPRYLIKTRGQQVTLSCSPISGHRSVSWYQQTPGQGLQFLFEYFSETQRNKGNFPGRFSGRQFSNSRSEMNVSTLELGDSALYLCASSWTGLWTGGDIQYFGAGTRLSVL.

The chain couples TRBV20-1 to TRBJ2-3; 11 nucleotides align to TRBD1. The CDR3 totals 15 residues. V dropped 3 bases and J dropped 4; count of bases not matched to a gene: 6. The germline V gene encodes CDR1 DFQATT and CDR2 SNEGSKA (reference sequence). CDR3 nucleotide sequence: TGCAGTGCTAGTGACCGGGACAGGGGGGCAGATACGCAGTATTTT. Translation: CSASDRDRGADTQYF.

The CDR3 sequence: CASSFWGQGGNQPQHF. The CDR3 DNA reads TGTGCCAGCAGCTTCTGGGGACAGGGTGGCAATCAGCCCCAGCATTTT. The gene calls are TRBV7-9 and TRBJ1-5; TRBD1 aligns across 9 bases. Germline CDR1 SEHNR, CDR2 FQNEAQ (reference sequence). The V and J ends lost 3 bases and 2 bases, in that order; junction bases with no gene match: 5. CDR3 length equals 16 residues.

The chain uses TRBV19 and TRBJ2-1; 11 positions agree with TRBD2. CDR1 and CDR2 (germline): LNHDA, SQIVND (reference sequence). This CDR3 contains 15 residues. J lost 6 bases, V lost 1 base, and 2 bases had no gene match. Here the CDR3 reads CASSIGLAGSNEQFF. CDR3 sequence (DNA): TGTGCCAGTAGTATAGGACTAGCGGGGTCCAATGAGCAGTTCTTC.

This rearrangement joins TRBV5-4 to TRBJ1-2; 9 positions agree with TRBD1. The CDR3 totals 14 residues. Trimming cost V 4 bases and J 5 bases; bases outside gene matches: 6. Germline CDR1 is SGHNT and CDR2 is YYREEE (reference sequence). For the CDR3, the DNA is TGTGCCAGCAGCCTCACGGGACAGGGATATGGCTACACCTTC. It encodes CASSLTGQGYGYTF.

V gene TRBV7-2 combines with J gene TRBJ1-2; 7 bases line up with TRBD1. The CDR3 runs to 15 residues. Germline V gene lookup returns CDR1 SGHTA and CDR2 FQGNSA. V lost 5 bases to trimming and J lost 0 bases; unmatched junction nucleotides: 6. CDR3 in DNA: TGTGCCAGCAGCCCCGGGACAGCTCCTAACTATGGCTACACCTTC. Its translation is CASSPGTAPNYGYTF.

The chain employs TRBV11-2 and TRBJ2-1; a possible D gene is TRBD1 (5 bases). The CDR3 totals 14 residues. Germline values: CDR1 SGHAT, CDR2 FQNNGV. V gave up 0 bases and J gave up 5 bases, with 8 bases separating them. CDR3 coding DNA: TGTGCCAGCAGCTTAGACAGGGTCAACAATGAGCAGTTCTTC. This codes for CASSLDRVNNEQFF.

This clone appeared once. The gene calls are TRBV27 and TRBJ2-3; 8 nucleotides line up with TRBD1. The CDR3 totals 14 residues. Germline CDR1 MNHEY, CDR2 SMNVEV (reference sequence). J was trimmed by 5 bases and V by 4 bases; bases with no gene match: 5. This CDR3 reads CASSSAGGEDTQYF. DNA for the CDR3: TGTGCCAGCAGTTCGGCAGGGGGCGAAGATACGCAGTATTTT.

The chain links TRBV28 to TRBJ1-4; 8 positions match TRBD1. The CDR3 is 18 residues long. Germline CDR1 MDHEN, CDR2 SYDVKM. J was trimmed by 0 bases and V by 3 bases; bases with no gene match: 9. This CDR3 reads CASSLWQGALTTNEKLFF. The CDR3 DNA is TGTGCCAGCAGTTTGTGGCAGGGGGCGCTTACAACTAATGAAAAACTGTTTTTT. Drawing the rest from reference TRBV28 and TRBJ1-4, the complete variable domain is DVKVTQSSRYLVKRTGEKVFLECVQDMDHENMFWYRQDPGLGLRLIYFSYDVKMKEKGDIPEGYSVSREKKERFSLILESASTNQTSMYLCASSLWQGALTTNEKLFFGSGTQLSVL.

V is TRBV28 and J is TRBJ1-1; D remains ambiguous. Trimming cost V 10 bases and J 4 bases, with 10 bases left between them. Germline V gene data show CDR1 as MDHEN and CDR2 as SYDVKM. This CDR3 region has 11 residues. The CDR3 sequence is CATAAGTEAFF. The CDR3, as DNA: TGTGCCACCGCGGCTGGCACTGAAGCTTTCTTT.

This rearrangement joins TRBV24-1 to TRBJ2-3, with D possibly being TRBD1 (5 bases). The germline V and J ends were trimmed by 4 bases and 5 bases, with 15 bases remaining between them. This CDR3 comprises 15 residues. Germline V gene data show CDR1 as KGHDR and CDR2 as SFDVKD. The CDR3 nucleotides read TGTGCCACCAGTGACCCTAACTCAGGGAAAGATACGCAGTATTTT. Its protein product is CATSDPNSGKDTQYF.

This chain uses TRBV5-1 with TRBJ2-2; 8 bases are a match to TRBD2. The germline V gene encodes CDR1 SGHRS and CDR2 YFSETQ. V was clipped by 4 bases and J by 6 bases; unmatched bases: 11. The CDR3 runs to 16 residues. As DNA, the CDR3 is TGCGCCAGCAGCGATGAGCGGGGGAGACGACCCGGGGAGCTGTTTTTT. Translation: CASSDERGRRPGELFF.

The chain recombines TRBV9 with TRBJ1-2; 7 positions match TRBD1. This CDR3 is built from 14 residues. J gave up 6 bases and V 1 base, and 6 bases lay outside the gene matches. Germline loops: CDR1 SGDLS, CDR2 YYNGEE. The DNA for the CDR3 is TGTGCCAGCAGCGTATGGCGGACAGGTGATGGCTACACCTTC. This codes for CASSVWRTGDGYTF.

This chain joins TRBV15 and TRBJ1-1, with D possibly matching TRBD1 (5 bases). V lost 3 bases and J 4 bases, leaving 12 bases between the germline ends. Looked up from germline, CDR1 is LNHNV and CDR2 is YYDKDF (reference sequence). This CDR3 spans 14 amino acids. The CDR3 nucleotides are TGTGCCACCAGCAGGCCCAACGGGGGCACTGAAGCTTTCTTT. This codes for CATSRPNGGTEAFF.

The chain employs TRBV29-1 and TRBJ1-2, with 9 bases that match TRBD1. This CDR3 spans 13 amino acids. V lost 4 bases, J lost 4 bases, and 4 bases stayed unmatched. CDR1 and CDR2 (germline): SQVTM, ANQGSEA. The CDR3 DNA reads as TGCAGCGTTGCAGCGGGACAGGGCTATGGCTACACCTTC. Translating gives CSVAAGQGYGYTF. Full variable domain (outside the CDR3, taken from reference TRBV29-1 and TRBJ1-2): SAVISQKPSRDICQRGTSLTIQCQVDSQVTMMFWYRQQPGQSLTLIATANQGSEATYESGFVIDKFPISRPNLTFSTLTVSNMSPEDSSIYLCSVAAGQGYGYTFGSGTRLTVV.

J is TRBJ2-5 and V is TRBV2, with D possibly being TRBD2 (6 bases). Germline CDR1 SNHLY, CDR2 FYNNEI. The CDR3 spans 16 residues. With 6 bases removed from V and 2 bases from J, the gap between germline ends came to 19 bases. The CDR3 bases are TGTGCCAGCAGCATCGCCCTGACCGGGGGACAAGAGACCCAGTACTTC. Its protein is CASSIALTGGQETQYF. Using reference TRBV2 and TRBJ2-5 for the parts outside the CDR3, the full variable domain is EPEVTQTPSHQVTQMGQEVILRCVPISNHLYFYWYRQILGQKVEFLVSFYNNEISEKSEIFDDQFSVERPDGSNFTLKIRSTKLEDSAMYFCASSIALTGGQETQYFGPGTRLLVL.

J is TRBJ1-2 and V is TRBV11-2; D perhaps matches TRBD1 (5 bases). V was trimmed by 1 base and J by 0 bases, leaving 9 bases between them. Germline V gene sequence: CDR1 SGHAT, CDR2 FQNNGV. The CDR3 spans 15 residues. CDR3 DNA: TGTGCCAGCAGCTTAGTAGGGGACTCTAACTATGGCTACACCTTC. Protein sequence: CASSLVGDSNYGYTF.

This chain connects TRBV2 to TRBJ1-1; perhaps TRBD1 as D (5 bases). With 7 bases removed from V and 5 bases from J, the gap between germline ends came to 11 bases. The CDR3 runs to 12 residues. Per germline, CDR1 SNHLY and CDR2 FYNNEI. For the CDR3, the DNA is TGTGCCAGCACCCAGGGCTTGACTGAAGCTTTCTTT. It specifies CASTQGLTEAFF.

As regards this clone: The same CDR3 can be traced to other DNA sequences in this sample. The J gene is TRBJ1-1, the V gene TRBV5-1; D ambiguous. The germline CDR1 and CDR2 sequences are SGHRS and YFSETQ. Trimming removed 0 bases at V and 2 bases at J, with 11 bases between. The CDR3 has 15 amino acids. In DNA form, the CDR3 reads TGCGCCAGCAGCTTGGCCCCAGGCGCTAACACTGAAGCTTTCTTT. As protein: CASSLAPGANTEAFF.

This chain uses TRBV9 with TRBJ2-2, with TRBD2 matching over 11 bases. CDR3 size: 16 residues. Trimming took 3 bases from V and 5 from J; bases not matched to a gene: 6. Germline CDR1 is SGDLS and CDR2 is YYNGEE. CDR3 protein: CASSARLAGLTGELFF. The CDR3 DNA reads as TGTGCCAGCAGCGCCCGACTAGCGGGGCTTACCGGGGAGCTGTTTTTT.

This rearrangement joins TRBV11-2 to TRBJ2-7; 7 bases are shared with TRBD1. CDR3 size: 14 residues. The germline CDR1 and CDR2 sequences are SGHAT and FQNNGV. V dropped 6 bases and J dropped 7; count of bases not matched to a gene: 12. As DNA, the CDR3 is TGTGCCAGCAGATCCCCGAGGGGGCGTCGGGAGCAGTACTTC. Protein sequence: CASRSPRGRREQYF.

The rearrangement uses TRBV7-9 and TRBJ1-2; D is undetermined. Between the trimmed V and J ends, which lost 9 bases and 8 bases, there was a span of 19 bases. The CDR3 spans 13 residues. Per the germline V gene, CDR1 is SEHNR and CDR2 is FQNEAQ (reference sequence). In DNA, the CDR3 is TGTGCCAGTCAGCTGGCCGACTCGGGGGGCTACACCTTC. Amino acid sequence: CASQLADSGGYTF.

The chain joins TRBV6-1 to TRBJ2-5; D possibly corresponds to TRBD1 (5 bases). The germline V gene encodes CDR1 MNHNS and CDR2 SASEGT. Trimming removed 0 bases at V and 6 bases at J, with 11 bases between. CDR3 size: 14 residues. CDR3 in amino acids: CASSEAGQGKTQYF. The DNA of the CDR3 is TGTGCCAGCAGTGAAGCGGGCCAGGGCAAGACCCAGTACTTC.